Listed here are 30 T cell receptor beta chains from one sample, sequenced in a study of blood T cell repertoires in COVID-19. Assay: immunoSEQ multiplex PCR; the TCRdb copy retains only in-frame clones and omits some. Of approximately 290,000 clones detected, about nine tenths appear once; the ten largest clones hold 11%. The sample taken for sequencing was peripheral blood. Receptors originate from a woman aged 30 to 39 with COVID-19, enrolled during active disease.

This chain joins TRBV20-1 and TRBJ2-7; D perhaps matches TRBD2 (5 bases). This CDR3 contains 15 residues. The germline V gene encodes CDR1 DFQATT and CDR2 SNEGSKA (reference sequence). V was clipped by 3 bases and J by 0 bases, with 15 bases between them. In DNA, the CDR3 is TGCAGTGCTAGTATTTATCGGGGTATCTCCTACGAGCAGTACTTC. Residues: CSASIYRGISYEQYF.

As to this clone: The junction shows a germline mismatch at one end, possibly a read error. V is TRBV27 and J is TRBJ2-7; a weak D match, TRBD1 (6 bases). The CDR3 contains 15 residues. The germline V gene has CDR1 MNHEY and CDR2 SMNVEV (reference sequence). CDR3 nucleotides: TGTACCAGCTGTCGTAGATGGGGGCTCTCCTACGAGCAGTACTTC. Protein sequence: CTSCRRWGLSYEQYF.

This chain connects TRBV4-1 to TRBJ1-5; D is perhaps TRBD1 (6 bases). The germline V gene encodes CDR1 MGHRA and CDR2 YSYEKL. Trimming stripped 6 bases from V and 4 bases from J, with 16 bases between. This CDR3 is built from 15 residues. CDR3 DNA sequence: TGCGCCAGCAGTCTCGTCGGACAGATAAATCAGCCCCAGCATTTT. It codes for CASSLVGQINQPQHF.

The V and J genes are TRBV15 and TRBJ1-5; TRBD1 matches 7 bases. CDR3 length equals 13 residues. The V gene's germline CDR1 is LNHNV and CDR2 YYDKDF (reference sequence). Losses at the gene ends were 3 bases for V and 5 bases for J; bases not matched to a gene: 1. The CDR3: CATSSQGDQPQHF. CDR3 nucleotides: TGTGCCACCAGCAGCCAGGGGGATCAGCCCCAGCATTTT.

The chain links TRBV6-5 to TRBJ1-2; D is ambiguous. Germline CDR1 reads MNHEY; CDR2 reads SVGAGI. Between the trimmed V and J ends, which lost 0 bases and 7 bases, there was a span of 18 bases. This CDR3 spans 16 amino acids. The CDR3 region is CASSYSINEPEAGYTF. As DNA, the CDR3 is TGTGCCAGCAGTTACTCGATTAATGAGCCCGAGGCTGGCTACACCTTC.

The V gene is TRBV6-4, the J gene TRBJ2-3, with 9 bases matching TRBD2. This CDR3 comprises 15 residues. Per the germline V gene, CDR1 is MRHNA and CDR2 is SNTAGT. Trimming at V came to 5 bases and at J to 3 bases, leaving 6 bases not matched to a gene. The CDR3 spells CASSRKRGDTDTQYF. For the CDR3, the DNA is TGTGCCAGCAGTAGGAAGCGGGGGGATACAGATACGCAGTATTTT.

This chain uses TRBV10-1 with TRBJ2-2; perhaps TRBD2 as D (6 bases). The CDR3 is made up of 13 amino acids. V lost 5 bases and J lost 4, with 8 bases in between. CDR1 and CDR2 (germline): WNHNN, SYGVQD (reference sequence). The CDR3 loop is CASSWRGTGELFF. The CDR3 DNA follows: TGCGCCAGCAGTTGGCGGGGCACCGGGGAGCTGTTTTTT.

J is TRBJ2-1 and V is TRBV7-6, with a tentative D call TRBD2 (7 bases). Germline CDR1 reads SGHVS; CDR2 reads FNYEAQ. V was cut by 5 bases and J by 5 bases, with 22 bases left in between. The CDR3 extends over 17 amino acids. The CDR3 DNA reads TGTGCCAGCAGCAACGTCTTCCTAGAGGGGGGGCACAATGAGCAGTTCTTC. It specifies CASSNVFLEGGHNEQFF.

This rearrangement joins TRBV4-1 to TRBJ1-1, with 8 bases identical to TRBD1. The trim removed 4 bases at V and 11 bases at J, leaving 9 bases unmatched. In germline, CDR1 is MGHRA, CDR2 YSYEKL. The CDR3 consists of 13 residues. This CDR3 reads CASSLGQGVSAFF. The CDR3 nucleotides are TGCGCCAGCAGCCTTGGACAGGGCGTGTCGGCTTTCTTT.

The chain joins TRBV21-1 to TRBJ2-7; no check of the table's D call, TRBD2, against the DNA was made. TRBV21-1 is an annotated pseudogene. CDR3 size: 17 residues. CDR3 bases: TGTGCCAGCAGCGTCCAAACCAAGAGCGGGACCTTCTACGAGCAGTACTTC. Translated, it gives CASSVQTKSGTFYEQYF.

The V gene is TRBV10-3, the J gene TRBJ1-1; D is perhaps TRBD1 (6 bases). The CDR3 is made up of 13 amino acids. The germline CDR1 and CDR2 sequences are ENHRY and SYGVKD. V lost 10 bases and J lost 0, with 12 bases in between. The CDR3 DNA follows: TGTGCCACCGGACAGTTGATGAACACTGAAGCTTTCTTT. Translating gives CATGQLMNTEAFF.

The gene calls are TRBV20-1 and TRBJ2-7; D gene uncertain. Germline CDR1 reads DFQATT; CDR2 reads SNEGSKA (reference sequence). The CDR3 runs to 10 residues. The ends were cut back, 7 bases at V and 5 bases at J, with 9 bases in the middle. CDR3 DNA: TGCAGTGTAAATAGCAACGAGCAGTACTTC. Protein: CSVNSNEQYF.

J is TRBJ2-1 and V is TRBV9, with D perhaps TRBD2 (6 bases). There are 15 residues in the CDR3. V lost 3 bases, J lost 8 bases, and 18 bases lay in between. Germline-derived CDR1 and CDR2 are SGDLS and YYNGEE. The CDR3 sequence is CASSGRGRDSYEQFF. The CDR3, as DNA: TGTGCCAGCAGCGGGCGGGGTCGTGACTCGTATGAGCAGTTCTTC.

The chain links TRBV19 to TRBJ1-2; a possible D gene is TRBD1 (5 bases). V was clipped by 4 bases and J by 8 bases, with 17 bases between them. The CDR3 has 14 residues. CDR1 and CDR2 from the germline V gene are LNHDA and SQIVND (reference sequence). This CDR3 reads CASSNQGSQGGYTF. The CDR3 DNA reads as TGTGCCAGTAGTAATCAGGGCAGCCAAGGAGGCTACACCTTC.

The gene calls are TRBV7-2 and TRBJ2-7; D perhaps matches TRBD1 (7 bases). V dropped 6 bases and J dropped 6 bases, with 18 bases sitting between them. CDR3 length equals 14 residues. Germline CDR1 reads SGHTA; CDR2 reads FQGNSA. The CDR3 spells CASSSAGGLVEQYF. The CDR3 bases are TGTGCCAGCAGTTCAGCAGGGGGGCTGGTCGAGCAGTACTTC.

The V call is TRBV12-1, the J call TRBJ1-1; the table's D call, TRBD1, has no DNA check behind it. TRBV12-1 is termed a pseudogene. CDR3 length: 14 amino acids. The CDR3 sequence: CASSRTGPDTEAFF. The CDR3 DNA reads TGTGCCAGCAGCAGGACAGGGCCTGACACTGAAGCTTTCTTT.

The chain couples TRBV5-1 to TRBJ1-1; a possible D gene is TRBD1 (5 bases). The CDR3 has 15 residues. Germline V gene data show CDR1 as SGHRS and CDR2 as YFSETQ. With 5 bases removed from V and 2 bases from J, the gap between germline ends came to 16 bases. CDR3 region: CASRTSGAINTEAFF. The CDR3 coding sequence is TGCGCCAGCAGAACCTCTGGGGCCATAAACACTGAAGCTTTCTTT.

This clone was observed a single time. The gene calls are TRBV6-2 or TRBV6-3 and TRBJ2-5; D is unresolved. The CDR3 extends over 11 amino acids. Germline CDR1 and CDR2: MNHEY and SVGEGT. V dropped 4 bases and J dropped 3 bases, with 3 bases sitting between them. CDR3 region: CASSFKETQYF. Here the CDR3 DNA reads TGTGCCAGCAGTTTCAAAGAGACCCAGTACTTC.

This clone was recorded once. This chain links TRBV7-6 with TRBJ1-1; 7 nucleotides align to TRBD1. Germline loops: CDR1 SGHVS, CDR2 FNYEAQ. V gave up 0 bases and J gave up 4 bases; unmatched junction bases: 14. The CDR3 extends over 18 amino acids. The CDR3 is CASSLARGGQGVGTEAFF. The CDR3 DNA is TGTGCCAGCAGCTTAGCAAGAGGTGGGCAGGGGGTCGGCACTGAAGCTTTCTTT.

V is TRBV6-1 and J is TRBJ1-5; TRBD1 is a possible D gene (5 bases). The V gene's germline CDR1 is MNHNS and CDR2 SASEGT. The V end was cut by 2 bases, the J end by 6 bases, with 11 bases between. The length of the CDR3 is 14 residues. In DNA form, the CDR3 reads TGTGCCAGCAGTGAATCGGGGGGAGGTCAGCCCCAGCATTTT. Translated: CASSESGGGQPQHF.

In regard to this clone: The sample holds other DNA sequences that translate to the same CDR3. The rearrangement uses TRBV11-2 and TRBJ1-2, with D unresolved. V gave up 1 base and J gave up 2 bases, with 5 bases separating them. From germline, CDR1 is SGHAT and CDR2 FQNNGV. The CDR3 covers 13 residues. The CDR3 loop reads CASSLGGNYGYTF. CDR3 nucleotides: TGTGCCAGCAGCTTAGGAGGGAACTATGGCTACACCTTC. The entire variable domain, with the rest obtained from reference TRBV11-2 and TRBJ1-2, is as follows: EAGVAQSPRYKIIEKRQSVAFWCNPISGHATLYWYQQILGQGPKLLIQFQNNGVVDDSQLPKDRFSAERLKGVDSTLKIQPAKLEDSAVYLCASSLGGNYGYTFGSGTRLTVV.

There are a few counts of this clone. The rearrangement uses TRBV4-2 and TRBJ2-6; D is unclear. Trimming removed 4 bases from V and 1 base from J, with 8 bases in between. Germline CDR1 reads LGHNA; CDR2 reads YNFKEQ. The CDR3 totals 15 residues. CDR3 nucleotides: TGTGCCAGCAGCCCAGAGAGGTCTGGGGCCAACGTCCTGACTTTC. Translation gives CASSPERSGANVLTF.

The gene calls are TRBV19 and TRBJ2-2; perhaps TRBD2 as D (5 bases). Germline loops: CDR1 LNHDA, CDR2 SQIVND (reference sequence). Trimming left V 3 bases short and J 3 bases short, with 8 bases between. The CDR3 consists of 14 residues. Here the CDR3 DNA reads TGTGCCAGTAGTATCGGGGAAGACACCGGGGAGCTGTTTTTT. Translating gives CASSIGEDTGELFF.

The chain couples TRBV6-1 to TRBJ1-6; D uncertain. V was shortened by 2 bases and J by 0 bases, with 8 bases between the two germline ends. This CDR3 comprises 16 residues. From germline, CDR1 is MNHNS and CDR2 SASEGT. The CDR3 coding sequence is TGTGCCAGCAGTGAACGGGAGAGCTCCTATAATTCACCCCTCCACTTT. Protein product: CASSERESSYNSPLHF.

The chain employs TRBV7-2 and TRBJ1-5, with D perhaps matching TRBD1 (5 bases). Trimming took 1 base from V and 1 from J, leaving 8 bases between them. The CDR3 loop spans 15 amino acids. Germline lookup yields CDR1 SGHTA and CDR2 FQGNSA. CDR3 coding DNA: TGTGCCAGCAGCTTAGTGGCAGGGAGCAATCAGCCCCAGCATTTT. Encoded protein: CASSLVAGSNQPQHF.

J is TRBJ2-2 and V is TRBV14, with TRBD1 matching 9 bases. V gave up 4 bases and J gave up 4 bases; unmatched junction bases: 4. This CDR3 spans 15 amino acids. Germline V gene lookup returns CDR1 SGHDN and CDR2 FVKESK. The CDR3 bases are TGTGCCAGCAGCCCGAGACAGGGGGTCACCGGGGAGCTGTTTTTT. Translating it yields CASSPRQGVTGELFF.

The CDR3 loop reads CASSSRTGVDGYTF. The CDR3 DNA reads as TGTGCCAGCAGCTCACGGACAGGGGTGGATGGCTACACCTTC. This chain connects TRBV9 to TRBJ1-2, with 9 bases matching TRBD1. Germline V gene data show CDR1 as SGDLS and CDR2 as YYNGEE. V lost 4 bases and J lost 6; bases outside the gene matches: 7. This CDR3 is built from 14 residues.

The V call is TRBV19, the J call TRBJ1-1; 7 bases fit TRBD1. V shed 3 bases and J 0 bases; nucleotides not matched to a gene: 10. Germline assignment: CDR1 LNHDA and CDR2 SQIVND (reference sequence). The CDR3 is 17 amino acids. The CDR3 sequence is CASSISARGAMNTEAFF. For the CDR3, the DNA is TGTGCCAGTAGTATCAGCGCCAGGGGGGCCATGAACACTGAAGCTTTCTTT.

The chain combines TRBV4-2 with TRBJ1-1; tentatively, D is TRBD1 (6 bases). Trimming pared 3 bases from V and 4 bases from J, leaving 21 bases between. The length of the CDR3 is 17 residues. Per the germline V gene, CDR1 is LGHNA and CDR2 is YNFKEQ. CDR3 residues: CASSQEITGGASTEAFF. In DNA, the CDR3 is TGTGCCAGCAGCCAGGAAATCACGGGGGGCGCGAGCACTGAAGCTTTCTTT.

CDR3 sequence (DNA): TGCGCCAGCAGCTCACAGGGTTTTTGGGGAGCAGATACGCAGTATTTT. It is translated as CASSSQGFWGADTQYF. This rearrangement joins TRBV5-1 to TRBJ2-3, with a possible D match to TRBD1 (6 bases). CDR3 length: 16 amino acids. V was clipped by 3 bases and J by 4 bases, with 18 bases between them. Germline loops: CDR1 SGHRS, CDR2 YFSETQ.